This T cell receptor (beta chain) was sequenced for a study of early T cells in non-severe SARS-CoV-2 infection. Across the whole study: The chains were unpaired, and the sequenced material was bulk RNA from unsorted whole blood. Points from the study as a whole: The matching step, a VDJdb search, favored anti-spike CD8 responses and missed private and CD4 specificities.

There are many counts of this clonotype. Its antigen is unknown. Unique molecular identifiers were added to individual cDNA molecules. TCRdb reprocessed the 5' RACE reads with MiXCR, giving one entry per CDR3 protein. The sample holds approximately 40,000 distinct CDR3 sequences; approximately 10% are singletons and the top ten take 12%. Germline CDR1 is DFQATT and CDR2 is SNEGSKA (reference sequence). The CDR3 is made up of 18 amino acids. Deletions cut 0 bases from V and 0 bases from J, with 17 bases between. The receptor's source is an adult who was a healthcare worker with PCR-confirmed SARS-CoV-2 infection or an uninfected control (not recorded which). The sequenced material came from whole blood. The chain combines TRBV20-1 with TRBJ1-4, with no clear D. The CDR3 is CSARDVREAVTTNEKLFF. Here the CDR3 DNA reads TGCAGTGCTAGAGACGTTAGAGAGGCTGTTACAACTAATGAAAAACTGTTTTTT.